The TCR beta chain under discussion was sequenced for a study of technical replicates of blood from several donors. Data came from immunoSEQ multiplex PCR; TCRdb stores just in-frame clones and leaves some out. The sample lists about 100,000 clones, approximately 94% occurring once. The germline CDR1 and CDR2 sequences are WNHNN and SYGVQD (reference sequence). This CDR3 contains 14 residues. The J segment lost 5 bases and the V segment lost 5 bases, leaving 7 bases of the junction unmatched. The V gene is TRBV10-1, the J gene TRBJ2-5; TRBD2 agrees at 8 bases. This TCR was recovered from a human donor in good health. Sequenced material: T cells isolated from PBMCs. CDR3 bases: TGCGCCAGCAGTCCAGCGGGAGTAATGGAGACCCAGTACTTC. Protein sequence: CASSPAGVMETQYF.